The rows below give T cell receptor beta chains drawn from one sample of a study of CD8 T cells in Susac syndrome. Each CDR3 protein gets one entry after TCRdb re-called the immunoSEQ multiplex PCR reads with MiXCR. The table has around 160,000 distinct CDR3 sequences, approximately 93% seen once. The sequenced material came from CD4+ T cells from PBMCs. These receptors came from a human donor with multiple sclerosis. CDR3s include the opening cysteine and the closing phenylalanine or tryptophan. D genes are given only for firm matches.

>NA|TRBV7-2|TRBJ1-1
TGTGCCAGCAGTTTCTCGCTGAACACTGAAGCTTTCTTT
CASSFSLNTEAFF
>NA|TRBV18|TRBJ1-1
TGTGCCAGCTCACCTAATACAGCGAACACTGAAGCTTTCTTT
CASSPNTANTEAFF
>NA|TRBV2|TRBJ2-3
TGTGCCAGCAGGCAGGGCACAGATACGCAGTATTTT
CASRQGTDTQYF
>NA|TRBV2|TRBJ1-4
TGTGCCAGCACCTCGGTTCTCCGTAATGAAAAACTGTTTTTT
CASTSVLRNEKLFF
>NA|TRBV18|TRBJ2-5
TGTGCCAGCTCACCATTTCCCAGGGGTGGGATCTACCAAGAGACCCAGTACTTC
CASSPFPRGGIYQETQYF
>NA|TRBV2|TRBJ2-3
TGTGCCAGCCGACGTCGGCGTTGGGGCCGGGATACGCAGTATTTT
CASRRRRWGRDTQYF
>NA|TRBV6-2/TRBV6-3|TRBJ1-2
TGTGCCAGCAGCGACCCCTCCGGGGGGGCAGATGGCTACACCTTC
CASSDPSGGADGYTF
>NA|TRBV18|TRBJ1-1
TGTGCCAGCTCACCGAACCGGGATTGGACTGAAGCTTTCTTT
CASSPNRDWTEAFF
>TRBD1|TRBV7-2|TRBJ1-3
TGTGCCAGCAGCTTAGGAGGGGGCCTTGGAAACACCATATATTTT
CASSLGGGLGNTIYF
>NA|TRBV7-9|TRBJ1-3
TGTGCCAGCAGCTTATTCCCCGGAAACACCATATATTTT
CASSLFPGNTIYF